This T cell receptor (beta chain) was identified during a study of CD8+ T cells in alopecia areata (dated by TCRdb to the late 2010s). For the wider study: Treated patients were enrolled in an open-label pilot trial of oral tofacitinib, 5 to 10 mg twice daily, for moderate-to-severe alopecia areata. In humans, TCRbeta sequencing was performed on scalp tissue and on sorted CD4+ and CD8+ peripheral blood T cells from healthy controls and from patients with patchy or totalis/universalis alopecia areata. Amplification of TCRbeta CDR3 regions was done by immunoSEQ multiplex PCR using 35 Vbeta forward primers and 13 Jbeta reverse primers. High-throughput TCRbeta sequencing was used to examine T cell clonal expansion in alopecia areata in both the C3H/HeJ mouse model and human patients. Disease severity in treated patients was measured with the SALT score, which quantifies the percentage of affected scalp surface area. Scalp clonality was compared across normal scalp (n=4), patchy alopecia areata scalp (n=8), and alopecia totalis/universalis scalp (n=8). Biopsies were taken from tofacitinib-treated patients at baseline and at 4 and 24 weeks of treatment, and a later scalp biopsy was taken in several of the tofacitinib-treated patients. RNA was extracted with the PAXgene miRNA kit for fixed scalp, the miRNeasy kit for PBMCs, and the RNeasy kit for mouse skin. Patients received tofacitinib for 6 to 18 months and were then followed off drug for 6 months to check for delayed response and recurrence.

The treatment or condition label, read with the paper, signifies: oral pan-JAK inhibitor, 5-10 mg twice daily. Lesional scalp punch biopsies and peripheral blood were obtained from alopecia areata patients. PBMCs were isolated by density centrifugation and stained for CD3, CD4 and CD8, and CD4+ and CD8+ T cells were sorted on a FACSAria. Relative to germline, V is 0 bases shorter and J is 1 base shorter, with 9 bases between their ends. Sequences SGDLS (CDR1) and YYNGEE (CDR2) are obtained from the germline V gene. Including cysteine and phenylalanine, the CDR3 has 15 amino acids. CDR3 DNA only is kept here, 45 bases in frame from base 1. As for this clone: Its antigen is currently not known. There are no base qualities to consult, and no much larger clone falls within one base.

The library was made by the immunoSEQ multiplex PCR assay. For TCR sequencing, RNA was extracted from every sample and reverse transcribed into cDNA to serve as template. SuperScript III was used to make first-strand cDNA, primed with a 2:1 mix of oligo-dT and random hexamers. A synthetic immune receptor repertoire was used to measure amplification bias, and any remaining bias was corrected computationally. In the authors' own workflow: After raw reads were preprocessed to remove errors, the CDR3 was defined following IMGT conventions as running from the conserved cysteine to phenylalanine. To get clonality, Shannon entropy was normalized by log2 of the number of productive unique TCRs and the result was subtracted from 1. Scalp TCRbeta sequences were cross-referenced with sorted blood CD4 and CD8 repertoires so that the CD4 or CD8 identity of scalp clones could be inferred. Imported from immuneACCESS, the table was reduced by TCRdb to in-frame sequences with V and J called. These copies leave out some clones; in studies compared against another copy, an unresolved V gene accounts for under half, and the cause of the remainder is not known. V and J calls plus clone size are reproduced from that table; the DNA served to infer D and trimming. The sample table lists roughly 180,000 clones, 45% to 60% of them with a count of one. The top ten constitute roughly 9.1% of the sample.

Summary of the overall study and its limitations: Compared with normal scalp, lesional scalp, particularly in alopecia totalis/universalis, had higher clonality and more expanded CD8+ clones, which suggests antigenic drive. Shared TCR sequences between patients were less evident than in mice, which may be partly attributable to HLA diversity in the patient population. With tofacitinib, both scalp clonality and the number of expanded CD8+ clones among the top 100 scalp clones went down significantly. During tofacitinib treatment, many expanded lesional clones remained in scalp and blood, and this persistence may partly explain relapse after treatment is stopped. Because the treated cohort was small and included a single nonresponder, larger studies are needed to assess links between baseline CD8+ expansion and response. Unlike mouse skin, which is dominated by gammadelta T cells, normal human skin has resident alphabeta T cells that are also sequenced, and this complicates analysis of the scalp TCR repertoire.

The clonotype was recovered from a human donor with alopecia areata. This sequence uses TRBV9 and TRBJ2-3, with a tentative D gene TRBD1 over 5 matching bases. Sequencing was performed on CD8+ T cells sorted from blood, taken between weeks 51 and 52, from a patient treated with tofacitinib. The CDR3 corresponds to CASSVGTKRTDTQYF. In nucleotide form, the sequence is TGTGCCAGCAGCGTAGGGACAAAACGCACAGATACGCAGTATTTT.